A few counts support the clone carrying this T cell receptor beta chain. The germline gives CDR1 SGHAT, CDR2 FQNNGV. The CDR3 is made up of 14 amino acids. V lost 5 bases to trimming and J lost 2 bases, with 12 bases between them. TCRdb reanalysed the 5' RACE reads using MiXCR and keeps one entry per CDR3 protein. This sample has about 280,000 distinct CDR3 sequences, with approximately 8.5% found just once. The data belong to a study of identical twins. These data are also associated with another study on yellow fever vaccine responses in identical twins.

This receptor was identified in a woman aged 18-30 years in good health. This chain connects TRBV11-2 to TRBJ1-1; D is unclear. The sequenced sample consisted of memory (CD45RO+) T cells sorted from blood. The CDR3: CASSHRDTNTEAFF. CDR3 coding DNA: TGTGCCAGCAGCCATAGGGATACTAACACTGAAGCTTTCTTT.